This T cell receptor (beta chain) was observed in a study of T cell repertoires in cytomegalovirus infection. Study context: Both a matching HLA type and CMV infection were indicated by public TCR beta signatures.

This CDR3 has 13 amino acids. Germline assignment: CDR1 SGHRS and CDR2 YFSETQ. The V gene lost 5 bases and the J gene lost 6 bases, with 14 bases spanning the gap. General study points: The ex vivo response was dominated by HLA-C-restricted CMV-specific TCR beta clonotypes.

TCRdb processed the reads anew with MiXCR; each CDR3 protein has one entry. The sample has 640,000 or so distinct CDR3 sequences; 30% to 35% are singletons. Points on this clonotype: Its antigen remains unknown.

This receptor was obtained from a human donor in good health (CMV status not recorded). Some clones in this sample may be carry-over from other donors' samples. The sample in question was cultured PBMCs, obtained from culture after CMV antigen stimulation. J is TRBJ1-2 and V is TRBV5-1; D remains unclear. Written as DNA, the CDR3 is TGCGCCAGCAGAGGCCCGACTGGCGATGGCTACACCTTC. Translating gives CASRGPTGDGYTF.